These 23 T cell receptor beta chains share one sample of origin, sequenced in a study of blood T cell repertoires in COVID-19. Repertoires were generated with immunoSEQ multiplex PCR, while TCRdb's copy carries only in-frame clones and drops some. In the table there are about 160,000 clones, roughly 79% of which are singletons. The sequenced sample was peripheral blood. The receptors shown here come from an elderly woman with acute or convalescent COVID-19.

This clone was found once. This sequence joins TRBV3-1 (or the pseudogene TRBV3-2) and TRBJ2-1; D perhaps matches TRBD1 (6 bases). V was clipped by 6 bases and J by 3 bases, with 15 bases between them. CDR3 length equals 15 residues. The V gene's germline CDR1 is LGHDT and CDR2 YNNKEL (reference sequence). CDR3 sequence (DNA): TGTGCCAGCAGTTCCGGGACACTAGACTACAATGAGCAGTTCTTC. This sequence encodes CASSSGTLDYNEQFF.

CDR3 sequence (DNA): TGTGCCAGCAGTTCGGACAACTCCTACGAGCAGTACTTC. This codes for CASSSDNSYEQYF. This chain joins TRBV5-4 and TRBJ2-7; TRBD1 is a possible D gene (5 bases). Trimming left V 5 bases short and J 0 bases short, with 9 bases between. Germline V CDR1 and CDR2: SGHNT, YYREEE (reference sequence). CDR3 length: 13 amino acids. The full variable domain, in which reference TRBV5-4 and TRBJ2-7 provide the parts outside the CDR3, is ETGVTQSPTHLIKTRGQQVTLRCSSQSGHNTVSWYQQALGQGPQFIFQYYREEENGRGNFPPRFSGLQFPNYSSELNVNALELDDSALYLCASSSDNSYEQYFGPGTRLTVT.

J is TRBJ2-5 and V is TRBV29-1, with 14 bases matching TRBD2. Trimming removed 6 bases from V and 5 bases from J; junction bases left unmatched: 11. The CDR3 loop spans 16 amino acids. CDR1 is SQVTM and CDR2 is ANQGSEA in the germline V gene. CDR3 loop: CSVHYRTSGRYETQYF. CDR3 coding DNA: TGCAGCGTCCACTATCGGACTAGCGGGAGGTATGAGACCCAGTACTTC. The full variable domain, with the rest looked up from reference TRBV29-1 and TRBJ2-5, is SAVISQKPSRDICQRGTSLTIQCQVDSQVTMMFWYRQQPGQSLTLIATANQGSEATYESGFVIDKFPISRPNLTFSTLTVSNMSPEDSSIYLCSVHYRTSGRYETQYFGPGTRLLVL.

This clone was counted only a few times. This sequence joins TRBV7-2 and TRBJ2-2; D possibly corresponds to TRBD2 (6 bases). There are 15 residues in the CDR3. V dropped 1 base and J dropped 2 bases, with 8 bases sitting between them. Germline CDR1 and CDR2: SGHTA and FQGNSA. In DNA form, the CDR3 reads TGTGCCAGCAGCTTAGTACTAGCCAACACCGGGGAGCTGTTTTTT. It specifies CASSLVLANTGELFF.

V is TRBV5-8 and J is TRBJ1-5; weak D call: TRBD1 (6 bases). V was shortened by 4 bases and J by 6 bases, with 17 bases between the two germline ends. Germline V gene lookup returns CDR1 SGHTS and CDR2 YDEGEE. The CDR3 contains 15 residues. This chain's CDR3 is CASSPKGGPGQPQHF. The CDR3 region has the DNA TGTGCCAGCAGCCCGAAAGGGGGTCCGGGTCAGCCCCAGCATTTT. The whole variable domain, filled in from reference TRBV5-8 and TRBJ1-5, reads EAGVTQSPTHLIKTRGQQATLRCSPISGHTSVYWYQQALGLGLQFLLWYDEGEERNRGNFPPRFSGRQFPNYSSELNVNALELEDSALYLCASSPKGGPGQPQHFGDGTRLSIL.

J is TRBJ1-2 and V is TRBV18; D unclear. The length of the CDR3 is 12 residues. Looked up from germline, CDR1 is KGHSH and CDR2 is LQKENI. The V and J ends lost 0 bases and 7 bases respectively, with 6 bases between them. CDR3 loop: CASSPPEGGYTF. CDR3 bases: TGTGCCAGCTCACCACCAGAGGGTGGCTACACCTTC.

This clone was counted once. The rearrangement uses TRBV20-1 and TRBJ2-1; D unresolved. V was shortened by 3 bases and J by 4 bases, with 7 bases between the two germline ends. The CDR3 sequence is 12 residues long. Per the germline V gene, CDR1 is DFQATT and CDR2 is SNEGSKA (reference sequence). CDR3 nucleotides: TGCAGTGCTAGTTCTAGGTACAATGAGCAGTTCTTC. This translates into CSASSRYNEQFF.

The chain has TRBV28 and TRBJ2-3; 9 bases map to TRBD2. With 0 bases clipped from V and 0 bases from J, the junction kept 4 bases outside the gene matches. The CDR3 is 17 residues long. Germline lookup yields CDR1 MDHEN and CDR2 SYDVKM. The CDR3 DNA follows: TGTGCCAGCAGTTTATGGGCCAGCGGGAGGAGCACAGATACGCAGTATTTT. Its translation: CASSLWASGRSTDTQYF.

V is TRBV2 and J is TRBJ2-3; D perhaps matches TRBD2 (6 bases). Germline CDR1 SNHLY, CDR2 FYNNEI. The CDR3 extends over 14 amino acids. Deletions cut 6 bases from V and 5 bases from J, with 15 bases between. For the CDR3, the DNA is TGTGCCAGCAGGGCGGGACTCGAGGGAGATACGCAGTATTTT. Protein sequence: CASRAGLEGDTQYF.

This chain joins TRBV5-1 and TRBJ2-3; no definite D call. This CDR3 is 17 amino acids long. V was pared by 0 bases and J by 2 bases, with 16 bases between. Germline CDR1 and CDR2: SGHRS and YFSETQ. The CDR3 sequence is CASSLDRSQPYTDTQYF. CDR3 sequence (DNA): TGCGCCAGCAGCTTGGACAGATCTCAGCCGTACACAGATACGCAGTATTTT.

This clone was detected only once. The J gene is TRBJ2-1, the V gene TRBV7-2; 7 bases map to TRBD2. V lost 6 bases to trimming and J lost 0 bases; unmatched junction nucleotides: 11. CDR1 is SGHTA, CDR2 FQGNSA, per germline. The CDR3 runs 17 residues. The CDR3 region has the DNA TGTGCCAGCAGTCTCAGGCGGGGGTTAGGCTCCTACAATGAGCAGTTCTTC. Amino acid sequence: CASSLRRGLGSYNEQFF.

The genes are TRBV5-1 and TRBJ2-3; D not resolved. Germline V gene sequence: CDR1 SGHRS, CDR2 YFSETQ. The CDR3 sequence is 14 residues long. The ends were cut back, 0 bases at V and 2 bases at J, with 7 bases in the middle. CDR3 sequence (DNA): TGCGCCAGCAGCTTGGCCCAGTACACAGATACGCAGTATTTT. Encoded protein: CASSLAQYTDTQYF.

This clone was detected once. The V call is TRBV7-8, the J call TRBJ2-7; TRBD2 aligns across 8 bases. The CDR3 sequence is 14 residues long. After removal of 4 bases from V and 2 bases from J, the junction contained 4 bases not matched to a gene. Germline V gives CDR1 SGHVS, CDR2 FQNEAQ. The CDR3 loop is CASSSTSGAYEQYF. As DNA, the CDR3 is TGTGCCAGCAGCTCCACTAGCGGTGCCTACGAGCAGTACTTC. Combining the CDR3 with reference TRBV7-8 and TRBJ2-7 gives the whole variable domain GAGVSQSPRYKVAKRGQDVALRCDPISGHVSLFWYQQALGQGPEFLTYFQNEAQLDKSGLPSDRFFAERPEGSVSTLKIQRTQQEDSAVYLCASSSTSGAYEQYFGPGTRLTVT.

The chain employs TRBV6-5 and TRBJ1-2; D unclear. V was trimmed by 11 bases and J by 2 bases, leaving 9 bases between them. The CDR3 loop spans 11 amino acids. CDR1 and CDR2 (germline): MNHEY, SVGAGI. The CDR3 protein is CAGGSNYGYTF. The CDR3 coding sequence is TGTGCCGGCGGGTCCAACTATGGCTACACCTTC.

V gene TRBV29-1 combines with J gene TRBJ2-3, with TRBD2 matching over 8 bases. Per the germline V gene, CDR1 is SQVTM and CDR2 is ANQGSEA. Unmatched junction bases numbered 7, after V lost 3 bases and J lost 2 bases. The CDR3 contains 15 residues. This chain's CDR3 is CSVDNLAGDTDTQYF. The CDR3 DNA follows: TGCAGCGTTGATAACCTAGCGGGCGACACAGATACGCAGTATTTT.

The genes are TRBV11-2 and TRBJ2-7; 7 nucleotides match TRBD1. Losses at the gene ends were 7 bases for V and 4 bases for J; bases not matched to a gene: 10. This CDR3 is 14 amino acids long. In germline, CDR1 is SGHAT, CDR2 FQNNGV. The CDR3 loop is CASIQTGYQYEQYF. The CDR3 nucleotides are TGTGCCAGCATCCAGACAGGGTACCAGTACGAGCAGTACTTC. The complete variable domain, with remaining parts taken from reference TRBV11-2 and TRBJ2-7, reads EAGVAQSPRYKIIEKRQSVAFWCNPISGHATLYWYQQILGQGPKLLIQFQNNGVVDDSQLPKDRFSAERLKGVDSTLKIQPAKLEDSAVYLCASIQTGYQYEQYFGPGTRLTVT.

The chain is built from TRBV12-3 or TRBV12-4 and TRBJ2-1; the D gene is possibly TRBD2 (5 bases). The CDR3 totals 13 residues. Trimming removed 4 bases from V and 9 bases from J, with 13 bases in between. CDR3 loop: CASSYRGPGEQFF. CDR3 coding DNA: TGTGCCAGCAGTTATCGAGGGCCGGGTGAGCAGTTCTTC.

The chain uses TRBV14 and TRBJ2-5, with D unclear. Trimming took 1 base from V and 3 from J, leaving 6 bases between them. CDR1 and CDR2 (germline): SGHDN, FVKESK. The CDR3 has 13 amino acids. The CDR3, as DNA: TGTGCCAGCAGCCAAGGCCTAAAAGAGACCCAGTACTTC. Amino acids: CASSQGLKETQYF.

For the CDR3, the DNA is TGTGCCAGCAATCGAGAATACCAGCCCCAGCATTTT. The encoded protein is CASNREYQPQHF. The rearrangement joins TRBV2 to TRBJ1-5, with D unresolved. CDR3 length equals 12 residues. V lost 7 bases, J lost 7 bases, and 11 bases lay in between. Germline CDR1 and CDR2: SNHLY and FYNNEI. Full variable domain (rest looked up from reference TRBV2 and TRBJ1-5): EPEVTQTPSHQVTQMGQEVILRCVPISNHLYFYWYRQILGQKVEFLVSFYNNEISEKSEIFDDQFSVERPDGSNFTLKIRSTKLEDSAMYFCASNREYQPQHFGDGTRLSIL.

The rearrangement uses TRBV3-1 (or the pseudogene TRBV3-2) and TRBJ2-7, with D maybe TRBD2 (7 bases). V gave up 3 bases and J gave up 1 base, with 16 bases separating them. Germline V lookup: CDR1 LGHDT, CDR2 YNNKEL (reference sequence). The CDR3 is 16 residues long. DNA of the CDR3: TGTGCCAGCAGCCAGGGGGGGGGCGCGTGGTCCTACGAGCAGTACTTC. Amino acid sequence: CASSQGGGAWSYEQYF.

Only a few counts were recorded for this clone. V and J are TRBV7-6 and TRBJ1-2; 8 nucleotides line up with TRBD1. V dropped 4 bases and J dropped 3; count of bases not matched to a gene: 7. This CDR3 has 15 residues. Germline loops: CDR1 SGHVS, CDR2 FNYEAQ. CDR3 protein: CASSSIRGLDYGYTF. CDR3 DNA: TGTGCCAGCAGCTCGATCAGGGGGCTTGACTATGGCTACACCTTC.

This clone was counted a single time. The chain links TRBV6-2 or TRBV6-3 to TRBJ2-7; no reliable D call. The CDR3 is made up of 11 amino acids. CDR1 is MNHEY and CDR2 is SVGEGT in the germline V gene. V was shortened by 5 bases and J by 1 base, with 3 bases between the two germline ends. Here the CDR3 reads CASSQSYEQYF. In DNA form, the CDR3 reads TGTGCCAGCAGTCAGTCCTACGAGCAGTACTTC.

This chain links TRBV20-1 with TRBJ1-3; a weak D match, TRBD1 (5 bases). Germline V gene lookup returns CDR1 DFQATT and CDR2 SNEGSKA (reference sequence). The V end was cut by 4 bases, the J end by 10 bases, with 11 bases between. This CDR3 is built from 11 residues. This CDR3 reads CSAIQGTTIYF. For the CDR3, the DNA is TGCAGTGCTATTCAGGGAACGACCATATATTTT.